The 31 T cell receptor beta chains in this list originate from one sample, sequenced in a study of T cell responses to AZD1222 COVID-19 vaccine. Produced via immunoSEQ multiplex PCR; TCRdb's table is partial and in-frame only. The sample lists 110,000 or so clones, under 95% occurring once. Sequencing used peripheral blood, obtained on day 0 of AZD1222 vaccination. These receptors were collected from an adult in good health.

The table lists this clone with a few counts. The chain employs TRBV3-1 (or the pseudogene TRBV3-2) and TRBJ2-1, with 8 bases that match TRBD1. The CDR3 has 15 residues. Trimming removed 0 bases from V and 7 bases from J; junction bases left unmatched: 5. Germline lookup yields CDR1 LGHDT and CDR2 YNNKEL (reference sequence). CDR3 sequence reads: CASSQDVTGGNEQFF. For the CDR3, the DNA is TGTGCCAGCAGCCAAGATGTCACAGGGGGAAATGAGCAGTTCTTC.

The J gene is TRBJ1-4, the V gene TRBV30; D is possibly TRBD1 (5 bases). The CDR3 contains 15 residues. The V gene's germline CDR1 is GTSNPN and CDR2 SVGIG (reference sequence). V lost 0 bases and J lost 8, with 16 bases in between. The CDR3 sequence is CAWSVLGRRGEKLFF. The CDR3 nucleotides read TGTGCCTGGAGTGTACTGGGACGCCGGGGCGAAAAACTGTTTTTT.

The chain recombines TRBV19 with TRBJ2-6, with 9 nucleotides matching TRBD1. CDR3 size: 18 residues. Trimming removed 4 bases from V and 2 bases from J; junction bases left unmatched: 9. Germline V gene data show CDR1 as LNHDA and CDR2 as SQIVND (reference sequence). For the CDR3, the DNA is TGTGCCAGTAGTACCAAAACAGGGGGCGCAACTGGGGCCAACGTCCTGACTTTC. Translated, it gives CASSTKTGGATGANVLTF. The complete variable domain, with remaining parts taken from reference TRBV19 and TRBJ2-6, reads DGGITQSPKYLFRKEGQNVTLSCEQNLNHDAMYWYRQDPGQGLRLIYYSQIVNDFQKGDIAEGYSVSREKKESFPLTVTSAQKNPTAFYLCASSTKTGGATGANVLTFGAGSRLTVL.

The rearrangement links TRBV6-5 to TRBJ1-4, with no clear D. The germline gives CDR1 MNHEY, CDR2 SVGAGI. Deletions cut 6 bases from V and 14 bases from J, with 25 bases between. The CDR3 loop spans 15 amino acids. CDR3 bases: TGTGCCAGCAGCCCCCTCGATAATCCTAACCGATATCTGTTTTTT. It translates to CASSPLDNPNRYLFF.

V gene TRBV29-1 combines with J gene TRBJ2-7; D not certain. Trimming shortened V by 7 bases and J by 0 bases, and 16 bases separated the two germline ends. The CDR3 extends over 14 amino acids. Looked up from germline, CDR1 is SQVTM and CDR2 is ANQGSEA. This CDR3 reads CSAWNPQSSYEQYF. Here the CDR3 DNA reads TGCAGCGCATGGAACCCACAGAGCTCCTACGAGCAGTACTTC.

This rearrangement joins TRBV6-1 to TRBJ2-7; no firm D call. Trimming left V 7 bases short and J 5 bases short, with 15 bases between. This CDR3 spans 13 amino acids. CDR1 and CDR2 (germline): MNHNS, SASEGT. The CDR3 here is CASNLQSPHEQYF. The CDR3 DNA reads TGTGCCAGCAACTTGCAATCTCCCCACGAGCAGTACTTC.

V is TRBV7-3 and J is TRBJ2-1; possibly TRBD1 for D (5 bases). V was cut by 5 bases and J by 6 bases, with 11 bases left in between. Germline loops: CDR1 SGHTA, CDR2 FQGTGA. The CDR3 is 13 amino acids. The CDR3 region has the DNA TGTGCCAGCAGCCCCTCAGGGTTCAATGAGCAGTTCTTC. It encodes CASSPSGFNEQFF.

The chain combines TRBV28 with TRBJ1-3; 7 nucleotides align to TRBD1. Germline assignment: CDR1 MDHEN and CDR2 SYDVKM. The V and J ends lost 6 bases and 7 bases, in that order; junction bases with no gene match: 9. CDR3 size: 14 residues. CDR3 loop: CASSSGQAWNTIYF. CDR3 nucleotides: TGTGCCAGCAGCTCTGGACAGGCTTGGAACACCATATATTTT.

V and J are TRBV6-5 and TRBJ1-5; D is uncertain. There are 16 residues in the CDR3. Trimming shortened V by 0 bases and J by 2 bases, and 11 bases separated the two germline ends. Germline V gene lookup returns CDR1 MNHEY and CDR2 SVGAGI. CDR3 in amino acids: CASSYSRLDGNQPQHF. The CDR3 bases are TGTGCCAGCAGTTACTCGCGTCTCGACGGCAATCAGCCCCAGCATTTT.

This sequence joins TRBV6-5 and TRBJ1-1; D gene unclear. The CDR3 totals 12 residues. V lost 8 bases, J lost 4 bases, and 11 bases lay in between. Germline V lookup: CDR1 MNHEY, CDR2 SVGAGI. The CDR3: CASAPVATEAFF. The CDR3 DNA sequence: TGTGCCAGCGCCCCGGTAGCCACTGAAGCTTTCTTT.

V usage is TRBV3-1 (or the pseudogene TRBV3-2) and J usage is TRBJ2-7; no clear D gene. Trimming pared 5 bases from V and 2 bases from J, leaving 4 bases between. The V gene's germline CDR1 is LGHDT and CDR2 YNNKEL (reference sequence). The CDR3 has 11 residues. The CDR3 DNA reads as TGTGCCAGCAGCAACACCTACGAGCAGTACTTC. It translates to CASSNTYEQYF.

This chain links TRBV3-1 (or the pseudogene TRBV3-2) with TRBJ2-5, with TRBD1 matching over 8 bases. CDR3 length: 16 amino acids. Germline-derived CDR1 and CDR2 are LGHDT and YNNKEL (reference sequence). V shed 1 base and J 0 bases; nucleotides not matched to a gene: 4. The CDR3 loop is CASSQGQGKYQETQYF. DNA for the CDR3: TGTGCCAGCAGCCAAGGACAGGGGAAGTACCAAGAGACCCAGTACTTC.

V and J are TRBV30 and TRBJ1-6; 9 nucleotides match TRBD1. The CDR3 extends over 15 amino acids. Germline V gene lookup returns CDR1 GTSNPN and CDR2 SVGIG (reference sequence). V trimming: 4 bases; J trimming: 9 bases; junction bases outside the gene matches: 10. Here the CDR3 reads CAWTPGQGLVSPLHF. DNA for the CDR3: TGTGCCTGGACCCCGGGACAGGGTTTAGTTTCACCCCTCCACTTT.

The J gene is TRBJ1-5, the V gene TRBV2; D is uncertain. CDR3 length equals 14 residues. CDR1 is SNHLY and CDR2 is FYNNEI in the germline V gene. V was trimmed by 2 bases and J by 3 bases, leaving 8 bases between them. CDR3 amino acids: CASSERHSNQPQHF. The CDR3 DNA reads TGTGCCAGCAGTGAAAGACACTCCAATCAGCCCCAGCATTTT.

This chain joins TRBV27 and TRBJ2-5, with D tentatively TRBD1 or TRBD2 (5 bases each). The CDR3 spans 15 residues. Between the trimmed V and J ends, which lost 2 bases and 2 bases, there was a span of 12 bases. The germline gives CDR1 MNHEY, CDR2 SMNVEV (reference sequence). DNA of the CDR3: TGTGCCAGCAGTTTAGCGTGGGGCGGGCAAGAGACCCAGTACTTC. Translating gives CASSLAWGGQETQYF.

The chain couples TRBV19 to TRBJ1-5, with D maybe TRBD1 (6 bases). CDR1 LNHDA and CDR2 SQIVND come from the germline V gene (reference sequence). V dropped 6 bases and J dropped 15 bases, with 33 bases sitting between them. The CDR3 has 17 amino acids. CDR3 loop: CASSAMPPGRGTRWLHF. CDR3 DNA: TGTGCCAGTAGCGCAATGCCTCCGGGAAGGGGGACTCGATGGTTGCATTTT.

The chain has TRBV28 and TRBJ1-2; no firm D call. The germline gives CDR1 MDHEN, CDR2 SYDVKM. The CDR3 has 15 residues. Trimming pared 6 bases from V and 5 bases from J, leaving 19 bases between. The CDR3 DNA reads TGTGCCAGCAGCCTAAGTAAGGGCAGATCTTATGGCTACACCTTC. Its translation is CASSLSKGRSYGYTF.

The CDR3 nucleotides are TGTGCCAGCAGGTACAGGGCGAACACTGAAGCTTTCTTT. It encodes CASRYRANTEAFF. The chain carries TRBV5-6 and TRBJ1-1; maybe TRBD1 (6 bases). Germline V gene data show CDR1 as SGHDT and CDR2 as YYEEEE. V gave up 5 bases and J gave up 1 base, with 9 bases separating them. This CDR3 contains 13 residues.

The chain carries TRBV29-1 and TRBJ1-2; 7 bases align to TRBD1. Germline CDR1 reads SQVTM; CDR2 reads ANQGSEA. The CDR3 is 14 amino acids. J was trimmed by 3 bases and V by 1 base; bases with no gene match: 5. This chain's CDR3 is CSVEGGQDDYGYTF. CDR3 coding DNA: TGCAGCGTTGAAGGCGGACAGGACGACTATGGCTACACCTTC.

The genes are TRBV6-1 and TRBJ1-1; D is perhaps TRBD1 (5 bases). V lost 1 base, J lost 4 bases, and 13 bases lay in between. CDR1 is MNHNS, CDR2 SASEGT, per germline. This CDR3 is 15 amino acids long. Here the CDR3 DNA reads TGTGCCAGCAGTGAAGGCGGGGCAGGGCCCACTGAAGCTTTCTTT. Translated, it gives CASSEGGAGPTEAFF.

The chain couples TRBV28 to TRBJ1-5, with no clear D. The CDR3 runs to 16 residues. Between the trimmed V and J ends, which lost 5 bases and 6 bases, there was a span of 20 bases. Germline CDR1 reads MDHEN; CDR2 reads SYDVKM. The CDR3 here is CASSQGPPGSRQPQHF. In DNA, the CDR3 is TGTGCCAGCAGTCAAGGACCCCCTGGGTCGCGTCAGCCCCAGCATTTT.

The chain recombines TRBV2 with TRBJ1-4; D call uncertain. The germline V gene has CDR1 SNHLY and CDR2 FYNNEI. V was clipped by 4 bases and J by 6 bases, with 15 bases between them. This CDR3 is 15 amino acids long. DNA of the CDR3: TGTGCCAGCAGTGTTGCGGAGACCATATATGAAAAACTGTTTTTT. This encodes CASSVAETIYEKLFF.

This chain uses TRBV12-3 or TRBV12-4 with TRBJ2-5; D gene uncertain. The CDR3 length is 12 residues. In DNA, the CDR3 is TGTGCAGGATATCCGGTGGTAGAGACCCAGTACTTC. Its protein product is CAGYPVVETQYF.

The chain combines TRBV29-1 with TRBJ1-5; D unresolved. Germline loops: CDR1 SQVTM, CDR2 ANQGSEA. This CDR3 contains 13 residues. V lost 5 bases and J 1 base, leaving 9 bases between the germline ends. The CDR3 DNA is TGCAGCGTTTCGTCGGTCAGCAATCAGCCCCAGCATTTT. It specifies CSVSSVSNQPQHF.

The V call is TRBV9, the J call TRBJ1-3; no reliable D call. The CDR3 contains 12 residues. Per the germline V gene, CDR1 is SGDLS and CDR2 is YYNGEE. Trimming removed 5 bases from V and 7 bases from J, with 10 bases in between. The CDR3 DNA follows: TGTGCCAGCAGGGGAACATCGAACACCATATATTTT. It encodes CASRGTSNTIYF.

The CDR3 is CASSPIGFAEAFF. CDR3 nucleotides: TGTGCCAGCAGCCCCATTGGTTTCGCTGAAGCTTTCTTT. This chain links TRBV7-2 with TRBJ1-1; D unresolved. V lost 5 bases to trimming and J lost 6 bases, with 13 bases between them. The CDR3 has 13 residues. CDR1 and CDR2 from the germline V gene are SGHTA and FQGNSA.

The chain is built from TRBV18 and TRBJ1-2, with no clear D. Looked up from germline, CDR1 is KGHSH and CDR2 is LQKENI. The V and J ends lost 1 base and 8 bases respectively, with 14 bases between them. The CDR3 extends over 14 amino acids. The CDR3 loop reads CASSPLEGSIGYTF. CDR3 sequence (DNA): TGTGCCAGCTCACCACTCGAGGGTTCGATCGGCTACACCTTC. The full variable domain, in which reference TRBV18 and TRBJ1-2 provide the parts outside the CDR3, is NAGVMQNPRHLVRRRGQEARLRCSPMKGHSHVYWYRQLPEEGLKFMVYLQKENIIDESGMPKERFSAEFPKEGPSILRIQQVVRGDSAAYFCASSPLEGSIGYTFGSGTRLTVV.

The chain joins TRBV6-4 to TRBJ2-3, with 8 nucleotides matching TRBD2. Germline CDR1 is MRHNA and CDR2 is SNTAGT. Trimming removed 3 bases from V and 1 base from J; junction bases left unmatched: 0. The CDR3 loop spans 14 amino acids. In nucleotides, the CDR3 is TGTGCCAGCAGTGAGCGGGGGGGCACAGATACGCAGTATTTT. Protein product: CASSERGGTDTQYF.

The rearrangement joins TRBV6-1 to TRBJ2-3; D is perhaps TRBD1 (5 bases). CDR3 length: 15 amino acids. Trimming removed 1 base at V and 0 bases at J, with 8 bases between. Per the germline V gene, CDR1 is MNHNS and CDR2 is SASEGT. The CDR3 loop is CASSEEGASTDTQYF. The CDR3 DNA follows: TGTGCCAGCAGTGAAGAAGGGGCCAGCACAGATACGCAGTATTTT.

The V and J genes are TRBV3-1 (or the pseudogene TRBV3-2) and TRBJ2-7; 11 nucleotides match TRBD2. The trim removed 5 bases at V and 2 bases at J, leaving 5 bases unmatched. The CDR3 is 15 residues long. The germline V gene has CDR1 LGHDT and CDR2 YNNKEL (reference sequence). Here the CDR3 reads CASSTTSGSPYEQYF. The CDR3 bases are TGTGCCAGCAGCACAACTAGCGGGAGTCCCTACGAGCAGTACTTC.

The CDR3 region is CASSRRGLHEDGNQPQHF. Here the CDR3 DNA reads TGTGCCAGCAGCCGCCGGGGGCTCCACGAGGATGGCAATCAGCCCCAGCATTTT. The chain uses TRBV7-9 and TRBJ1-5; TRBD1 is a possible D gene (6 bases). The CDR3 loop spans 18 amino acids. Looked up from germline, CDR1 is SEHNR and CDR2 is FQNEAQ (reference sequence). V lost 5 bases to trimming and J lost 2 bases, with 22 bases between them.